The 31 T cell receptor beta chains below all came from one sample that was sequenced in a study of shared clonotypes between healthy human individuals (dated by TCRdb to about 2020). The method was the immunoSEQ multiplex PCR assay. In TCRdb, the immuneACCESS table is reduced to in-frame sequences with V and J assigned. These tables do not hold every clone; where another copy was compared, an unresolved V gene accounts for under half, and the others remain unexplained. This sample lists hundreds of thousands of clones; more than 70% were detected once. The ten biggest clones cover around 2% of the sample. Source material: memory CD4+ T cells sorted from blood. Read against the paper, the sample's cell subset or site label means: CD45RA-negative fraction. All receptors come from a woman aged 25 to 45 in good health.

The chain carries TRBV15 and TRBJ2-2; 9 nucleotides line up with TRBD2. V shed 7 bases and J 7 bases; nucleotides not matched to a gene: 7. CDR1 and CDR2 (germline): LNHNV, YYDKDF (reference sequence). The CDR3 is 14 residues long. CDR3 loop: CATNSVAGDGELFF. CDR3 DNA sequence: TGTGCCACCAACTCAGTAGCGGGAGACGGGGAGCTGTTTTTT.

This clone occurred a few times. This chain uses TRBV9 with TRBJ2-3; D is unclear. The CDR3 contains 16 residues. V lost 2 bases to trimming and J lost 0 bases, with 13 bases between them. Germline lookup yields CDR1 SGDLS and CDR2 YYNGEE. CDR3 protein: CASSVRAGESTDTQYF. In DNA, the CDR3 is TGTGCCAGCAGCGTCCGGGCAGGAGAGAGCACAGATACGCAGTATTTT.

CDR3 in amino acids: CAWSPNTGELFF. In nucleotides, the CDR3 is TGTGCCTGGAGTCCCAACACCGGGGAGCTGTTTTTT. The chain uses TRBV30 and TRBJ2-2; no reliable D call. The CDR3 covers 12 residues. The ends were cut back, 2 bases at V and 2 bases at J, with 3 bases in the middle. Per germline, CDR1 GTSNPN and CDR2 SVGIG (reference sequence).

The CDR3 is CASSYKAHSYEQYF. The DNA for the CDR3 is TGTGCCAGCAGTTACAAGGCCCACTCCTACGAGCAGTACTTC. The chain combines TRBV6-6 with TRBJ2-7; no clear D. CDR3 size: 14 residues. V lost 2 bases and J 0 bases, leaving 8 bases between the germline ends. Germline CDR1 reads MNHNY; CDR2 reads SVGAGI (reference sequence).

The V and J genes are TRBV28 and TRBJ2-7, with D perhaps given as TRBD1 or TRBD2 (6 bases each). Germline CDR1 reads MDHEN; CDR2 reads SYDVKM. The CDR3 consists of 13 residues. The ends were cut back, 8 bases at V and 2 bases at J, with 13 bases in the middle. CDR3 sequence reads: CASQAGEAYEQYF. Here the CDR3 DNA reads TGTGCCAGCCAGGCAGGGGAGGCCTACGAGCAGTACTTC.

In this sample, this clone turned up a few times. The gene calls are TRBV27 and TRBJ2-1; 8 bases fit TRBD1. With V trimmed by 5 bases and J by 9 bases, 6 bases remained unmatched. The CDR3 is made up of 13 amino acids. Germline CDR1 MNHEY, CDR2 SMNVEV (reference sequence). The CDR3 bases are TGTGCCAGCAGTGATGACAGGGGCACTGAGCAGTTCTTC. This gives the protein CASSDDRGTEQFF.

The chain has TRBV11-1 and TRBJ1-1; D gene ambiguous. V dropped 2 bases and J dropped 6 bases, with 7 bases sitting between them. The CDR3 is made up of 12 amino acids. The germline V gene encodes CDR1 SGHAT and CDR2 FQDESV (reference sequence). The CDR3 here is CASSLLGSEAFF. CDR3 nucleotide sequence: TGTGCCAGCAGCTTACTTGGTTCTGAAGCTTTCTTT.

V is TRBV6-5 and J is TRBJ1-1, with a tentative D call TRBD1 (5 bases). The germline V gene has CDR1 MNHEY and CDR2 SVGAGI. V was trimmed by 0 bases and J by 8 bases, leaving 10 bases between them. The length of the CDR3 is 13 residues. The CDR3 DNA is TGTGCCAGCAGTTACTCGACAGACGCCGAAGCTTTCTTT. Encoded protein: CASSYSTDAEAFF.

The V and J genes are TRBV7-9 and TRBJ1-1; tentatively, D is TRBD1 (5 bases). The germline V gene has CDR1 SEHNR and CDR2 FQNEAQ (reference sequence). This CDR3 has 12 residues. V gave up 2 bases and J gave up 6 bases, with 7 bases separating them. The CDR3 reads CASSLRGSEAFF. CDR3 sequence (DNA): TGTGCCAGCAGCTTAAGGGGTTCTGAAGCTTTCTTT.

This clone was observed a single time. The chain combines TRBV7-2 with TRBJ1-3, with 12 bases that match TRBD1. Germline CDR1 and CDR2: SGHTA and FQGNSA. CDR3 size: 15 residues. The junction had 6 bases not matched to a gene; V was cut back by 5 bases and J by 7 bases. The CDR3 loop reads CASSQTGQGANTIYF. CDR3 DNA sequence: TGTGCCAGCAGCCAAACGGGACAGGGGGCTAACACCATATATTTT.

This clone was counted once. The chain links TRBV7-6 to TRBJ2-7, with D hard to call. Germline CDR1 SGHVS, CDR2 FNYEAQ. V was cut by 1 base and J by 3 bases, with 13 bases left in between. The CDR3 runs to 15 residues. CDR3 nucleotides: TGTGCCAGCAGCTTAGGGCCAGAGGCCTACTACGAGCAGTACTTC. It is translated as CASSLGPEAYYEQYF.

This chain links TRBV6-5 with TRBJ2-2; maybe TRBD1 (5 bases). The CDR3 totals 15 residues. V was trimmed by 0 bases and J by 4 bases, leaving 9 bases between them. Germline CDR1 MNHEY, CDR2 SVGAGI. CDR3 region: CASSYSRQSTGELFF. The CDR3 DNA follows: TGTGCCAGCAGTTACTCTAGACAGTCCACCGGGGAGCTGTTTTTT.

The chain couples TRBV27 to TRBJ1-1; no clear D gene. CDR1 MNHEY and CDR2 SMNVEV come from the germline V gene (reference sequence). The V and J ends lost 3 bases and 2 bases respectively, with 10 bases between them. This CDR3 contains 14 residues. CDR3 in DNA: TGTGCCAGCAGTTTCGGGCAGGCCAACACTGAAGCTTTCTTT. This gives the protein CASSFGQANTEAFF.

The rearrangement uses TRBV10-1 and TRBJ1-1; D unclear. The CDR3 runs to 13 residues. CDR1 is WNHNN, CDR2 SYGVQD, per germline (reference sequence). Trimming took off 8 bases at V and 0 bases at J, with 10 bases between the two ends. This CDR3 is CASPFLLNTEAFF. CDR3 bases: TGCGCCAGCCCCTTTCTGTTGAACACTGAAGCTTTCTTT.

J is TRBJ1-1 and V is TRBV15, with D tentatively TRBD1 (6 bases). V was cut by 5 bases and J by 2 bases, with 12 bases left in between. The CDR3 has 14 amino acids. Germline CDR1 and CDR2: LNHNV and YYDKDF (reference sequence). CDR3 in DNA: TGTGCCACCAGCTCGCAGACAGGAAACACTGAAGCTTTCTTT. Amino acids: CATSSQTGNTEAFF. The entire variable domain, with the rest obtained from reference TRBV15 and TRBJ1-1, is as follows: DAMVIQNPRYQVTQFGKPVTLSCSQTLNHNVMYWYQQKSSQAPKLLFHYYDKDFNNEADTPDNFQSRRPNTSFCFLDIRSPGLGDTAMYLCATSSQTGNTEAFFGQGTRLTVV.

The CDR3: CASSLTGRSQETQYF. CDR3 DNA: TGTGCCAGCAGTTTGACAGGGCGTAGTCAAGAGACCCAGTACTTC. J is TRBJ2-5 and V is TRBV27, with 7 positions matching TRBD1. J lost 2 bases, V lost 3 bases, and 6 bases had no gene match. CDR3 size: 15 residues. Germline V lookup: CDR1 MNHEY, CDR2 SMNVEV (reference sequence).

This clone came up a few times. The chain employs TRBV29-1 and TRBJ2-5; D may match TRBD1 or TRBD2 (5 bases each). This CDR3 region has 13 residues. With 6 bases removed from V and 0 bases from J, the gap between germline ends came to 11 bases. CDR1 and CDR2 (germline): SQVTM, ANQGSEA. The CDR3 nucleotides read TGCAGCGTACGAGGGGTCAACCAAGAGACCCAGTACTTC. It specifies CSVRGVNQETQYF.

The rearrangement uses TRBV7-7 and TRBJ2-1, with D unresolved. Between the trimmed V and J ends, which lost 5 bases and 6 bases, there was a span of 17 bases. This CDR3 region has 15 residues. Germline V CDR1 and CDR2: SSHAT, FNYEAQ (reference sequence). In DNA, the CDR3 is TGTGCCAGCAGCCGAGACCGGGCACCCCTCAATGAGCAGTTCTTC. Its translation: CASSRDRAPLNEQFF.

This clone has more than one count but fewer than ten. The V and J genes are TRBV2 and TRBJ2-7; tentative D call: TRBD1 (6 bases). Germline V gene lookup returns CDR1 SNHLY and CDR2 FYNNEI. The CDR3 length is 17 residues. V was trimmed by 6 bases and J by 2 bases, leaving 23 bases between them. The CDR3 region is CASRIPRGRTVTYEQYF. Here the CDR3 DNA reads TGTGCCAGCAGAATACCAAGAGGACGGACAGTGACCTACGAGCAGTACTTC. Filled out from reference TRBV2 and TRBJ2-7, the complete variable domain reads EPEVTQTPSHQVTQMGQEVILRCVPISNHLYFYWYRQILGQKVEFLVSFYNNEISEKSEIFDDQFSVERPDGSNFTLKIRSTKLEDSAMYFCASRIPRGRTVTYEQYFGPGTRLTVT.

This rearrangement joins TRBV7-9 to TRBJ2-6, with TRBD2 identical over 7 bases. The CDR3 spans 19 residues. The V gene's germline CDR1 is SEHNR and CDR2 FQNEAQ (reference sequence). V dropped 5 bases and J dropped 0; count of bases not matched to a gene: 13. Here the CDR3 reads CASSPSEAGKPSGANVLTF. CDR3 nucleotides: TGTGCCAGCAGCCCTTCTGAAGCGGGAAAACCCTCTGGGGCCAACGTCCTGACTTTC.

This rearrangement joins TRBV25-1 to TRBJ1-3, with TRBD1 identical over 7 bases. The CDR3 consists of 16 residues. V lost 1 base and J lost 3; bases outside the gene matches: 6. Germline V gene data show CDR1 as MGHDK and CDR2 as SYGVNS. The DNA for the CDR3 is TGTGCCAGCAGTGAATCAAAGACAGGGTTTGGAAACACCATATATTTT. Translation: CASSESKTGFGNTIYF.

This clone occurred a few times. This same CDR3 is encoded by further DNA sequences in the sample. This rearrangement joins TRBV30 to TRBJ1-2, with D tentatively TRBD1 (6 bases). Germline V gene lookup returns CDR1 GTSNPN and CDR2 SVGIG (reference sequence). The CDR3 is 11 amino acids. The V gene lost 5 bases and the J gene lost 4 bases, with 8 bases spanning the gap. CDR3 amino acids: CAWDRSYGYTF. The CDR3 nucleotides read TGTGCCTGGGACAGGAGCTATGGCTACACCTTC.

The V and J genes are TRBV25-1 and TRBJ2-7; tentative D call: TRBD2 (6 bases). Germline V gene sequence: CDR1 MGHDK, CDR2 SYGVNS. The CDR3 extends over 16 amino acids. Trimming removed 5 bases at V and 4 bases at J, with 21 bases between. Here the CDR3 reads CASSPRRGVLAYEQYF. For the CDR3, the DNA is TGTGCCAGCAGTCCAAGGAGGGGAGTTCTAGCGTACGAGCAGTACTTC.

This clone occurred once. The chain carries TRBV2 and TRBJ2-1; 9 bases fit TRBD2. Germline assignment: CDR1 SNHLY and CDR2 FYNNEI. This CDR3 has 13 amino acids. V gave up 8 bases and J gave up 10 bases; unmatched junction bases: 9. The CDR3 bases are TGTGCCAGCGCAGCGGGAGGCTCGGGGGAGCAGTTCTTC. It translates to CASAAGGSGEQFF.

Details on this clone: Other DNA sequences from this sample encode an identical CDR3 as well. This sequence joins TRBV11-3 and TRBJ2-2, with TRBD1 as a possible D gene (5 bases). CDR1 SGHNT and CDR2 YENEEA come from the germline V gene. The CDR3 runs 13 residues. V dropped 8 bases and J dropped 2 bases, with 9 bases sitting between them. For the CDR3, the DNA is TGTGCCAGCGGAACAGGAAACACCGGGGAGCTGTTTTTT. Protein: CASGTGNTGELFF. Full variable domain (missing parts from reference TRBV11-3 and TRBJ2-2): EAGVVQSPRYKIIEKKQPVAFWCNPISGHNTLYWYLQNLGQGPELLIRYENEEAVDDSQLPKDRFSAERLKGVDSTLKIQPAELGDSAVYLCASGTGNTGELFFGEGSRLTVL.

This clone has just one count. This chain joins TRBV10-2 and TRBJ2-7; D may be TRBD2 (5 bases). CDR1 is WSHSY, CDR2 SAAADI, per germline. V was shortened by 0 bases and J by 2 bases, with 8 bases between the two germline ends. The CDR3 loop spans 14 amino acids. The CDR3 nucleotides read TGCGCCAGCAGTGAGTCGCTAGCTACCTACGAGCAGTACTTC. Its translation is CASSESLATYEQYF.

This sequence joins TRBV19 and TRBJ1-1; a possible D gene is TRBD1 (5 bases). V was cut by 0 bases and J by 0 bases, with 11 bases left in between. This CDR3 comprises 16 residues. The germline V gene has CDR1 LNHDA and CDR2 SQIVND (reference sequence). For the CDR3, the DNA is TGTGCCAGTAGTATAGACCCGGGACGGGTGAACACTGAAGCTTTCTTT. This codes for CASSIDPGRVNTEAFF.

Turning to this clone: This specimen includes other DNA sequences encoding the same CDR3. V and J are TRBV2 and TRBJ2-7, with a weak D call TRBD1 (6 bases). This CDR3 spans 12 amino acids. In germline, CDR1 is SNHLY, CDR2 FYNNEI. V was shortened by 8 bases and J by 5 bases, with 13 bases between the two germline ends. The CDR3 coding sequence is TGTGCCAGCTCAGGGACATCCCACGAGCAGTACTTC. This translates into CASSGTSHEQYF.

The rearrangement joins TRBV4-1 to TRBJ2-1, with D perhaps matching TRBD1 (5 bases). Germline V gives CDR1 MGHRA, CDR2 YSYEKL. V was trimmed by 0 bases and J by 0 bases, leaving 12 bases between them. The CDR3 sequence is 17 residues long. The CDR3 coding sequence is TGCGCCAGCAGCCAAGACCGAGCAGGGTCCTCCTACAATGAGCAGTTCTTC. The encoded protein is CASSQDRAGSSYNEQFF.

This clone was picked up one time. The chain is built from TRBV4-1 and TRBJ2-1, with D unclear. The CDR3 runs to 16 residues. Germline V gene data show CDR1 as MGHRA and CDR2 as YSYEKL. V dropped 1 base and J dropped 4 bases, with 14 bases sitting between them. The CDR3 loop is CASSQVGRGRYNEQFF. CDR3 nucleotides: TGCGCCAGCAGCCAAGTCGGGCGAGGTCGGTACAATGAGCAGTTCTTC.

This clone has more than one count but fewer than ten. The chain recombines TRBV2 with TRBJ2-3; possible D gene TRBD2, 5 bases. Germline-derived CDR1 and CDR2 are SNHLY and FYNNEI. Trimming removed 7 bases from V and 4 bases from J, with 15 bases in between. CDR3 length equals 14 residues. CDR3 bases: TGTGCCAGCACCACCCTACTAGGCGCAGATACGCAGTATTTT. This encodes CASTTLLGADTQYF.